The 2 T cell receptor beta chains listed next were all sequenced from one sample in a study of shared clonotypes between healthy human individuals. This table comes from immunoSEQ multiplex PCR, and its TCRdb copy is limited to in-frame clones, with some not included. The table has 2 million to 3 million clones, roughly 93% seen once. The sequenced sample consisted of naive CD4+ T cells from PBMCs. Stated subset: CD45RA+ positively selected. The receptors stem from a man aged 18 to 30 in good health. Some clones in this sample may be carry-over from other donors' samples.

The chain has TRBV5-1 and TRBJ2-5; 14 bases agree with TRBD2. V dropped 1 base and J dropped 2; count of bases not matched to a gene: 7. CDR1 is SGHRS, CDR2 YFSETQ, per germline. The CDR3 loop spans 18 amino acids. CDR3 amino acids: CASSLTGLAGGGQETQYF. The CDR3 DNA reads as TGCGCCAGCAGCTTGACTGGACTAGCGGGGGGCGGGCAAGAGACCCAGTACTTC. Based on the CDR3 plus reference TRBV5-1 and TRBJ2-5, the full variable domain is KAGVTQTPRYLIKTRGQQVTLSCSPISGHRSVSWYQQTPGQGLQFLFEYFSETQRNKGNFPGRFSGRQFSNSRSEMNVSTLELGDSALYLCASSLTGLAGGGQETQYFGPGTRLLVL.

As for this clone: This sample also contains other DNA sequences that code for the same CDR3. V is TRBV19 and J is TRBJ2-1, with a possible D match to TRBD2 (5 bases). V lost 6 bases to trimming and J lost 0 bases, with 12 bases between them. Germline loops: CDR1 LNHDA, CDR2 SQIVND (reference sequence). This CDR3 contains 15 residues. CDR3 sequence reads: CASRSSGSSYNEQFF. The CDR3 coding sequence is TGTGCCAGTAGGTCAAGCGGTAGCTCCTACAATGAGCAGTTCTTC.